These 25 T cell receptor beta chains came from one sample sequenced in a study of blood T cells in healthy people across ages. Together with a sample-barcoded 5' primer, a J-beta primer mix was included in a second PCR lasting about 6 to 12 cycles. MiXCR was run by TCRdb on the 5' RACE reads, yielding one entry per CDR3 protein. The repertoire holds more than 1,000,000 distinct CDR3 sequences, with approximately 26% as singletons. These data were also filed under a second study, of T cells of mothers and their children.

Source material: blood. The receptors originated from a girl aged 2-10 years in good health.

J is TRBJ1-1 and V is TRBV14; D unresolved. Per germline, CDR1 SGHDN and CDR2 FVKESK. The CDR3 totals 12 residues. Trimming took off 0 bases at V and 10 bases at J, with 9 bases between the two ends. The CDR3 spells CASSQERGVAFF. As DNA, the CDR3 is TGTGCCAGCAGCCAAGAGCGAGGAGTAGCTTTCTTT.

There are a few counts of this clonotype. The genes are TRBV29-1 and TRBJ2-3; D unclear. The CDR3 has 11 amino acids. CDR1 SQVTM and CDR2 ANQGSEA come from the germline V gene. Trimming pared 8 bases from V and 2 bases from J, leaving 8 bases between. The chain's CDR3 is CSTKNTDTQYF. For the CDR3, the DNA is TGCAGCACAAAGAACACAGATACGCAGTATTTT.

A single count supports this clonotype. The V call is TRBV28, the J call TRBJ2-2; TRBD2 aligns across 7 bases. The junction had 10 bases not matched to a gene; V was cut back by 6 bases and J by 6 bases. Per the germline V gene, CDR1 is MDHEN and CDR2 is SYDVKM. This CDR3 is 15 amino acids long. The CDR3 reads CASRPPAAGAGELFF. CDR3 nucleotide sequence: TGTGCCAGCAGGCCCCCAGCGGCGGGAGCCGGGGAGCTGTTTTTT.

This clonotype was seen only a few times. The chain joins TRBV9 to TRBJ2-2; 7 bases are shared with TRBD2. The ends lost 7 bases at V and 0 bases at J; junction bases unmatched: 6. The CDR3 totals 15 residues. The germline V gene encodes CDR1 SGDLS and CDR2 YYNGEE. DNA for the CDR3: TGTGCCAGCGCCCAGCTAGCGGCGAACACCGGGGAGCTGTTTTTT. It encodes CASAQLAANTGELFF.

This clonotype has more than one count but fewer than ten. CDR3 in amino acids: CASSRLANTGELFF. CDR3 DNA sequence: TGTGCCAGCAGCCGACTAGCAAACACCGGGGAGCTGTTTTTT. V is TRBV12-3 or TRBV12-4 and J is TRBJ2-2; 7 positions agree with TRBD2. After removal of 6 bases from V and 2 bases from J, the junction contained 3 bases not matched to a gene. This CDR3 comprises 14 residues.

This rearrangement joins TRBV12-5 to TRBJ1-2; unclear D gene. Germline V lookup: CDR1 LGHNT, CDR2 FRNRAP. V lost 5 bases, J lost 0 bases, and 16 bases lay in between. This CDR3 has 16 amino acids. As DNA, the CDR3 is TGTGCTAGTGGTAAGCCTGGACTGCTGGCTAACTATGGCTACACCTTC. Translation: CASGKPGLLANYGYTF.

The genes are TRBV10-1 and TRBJ2-4; 7 bases agree with TRBD1. The germline V gene encodes CDR1 WNHNN and CDR2 SYGVQD (reference sequence). This CDR3 contains 13 residues. J lost 7 bases, V lost 7 bases, and 7 bases had no gene match. The DNA of the CDR3 is TGCGCCAGCACAAGGGACAGCTCGAACATTCAGTACTTC. Encoded protein: CASTRDSSNIQYF.

This sequence joins TRBV6-1 and TRBJ2-3; D uncertain. Trimming cost V 6 bases and J 6 bases, with 10 bases left between them. CDR3 length: 12 residues. The germline CDR1 and CDR2 sequences are MNHNS and SASEGT. CDR3 residues: CASSHTWDTQYF. The CDR3, as DNA: TGTGCCAGCAGCCACACATGGGATACGCAGTATTTT.

This clonotype was picked up a small number of times. The chain joins TRBV29-1 to TRBJ2-1; D tentatively reads TRBD1 or TRBD2 (5 bases each). V gave up 1 base and J gave up 10 bases, with 11 bases separating them. Germline-derived CDR1 and CDR2 are SQVTM and ANQGSEA. The CDR3 runs to 12 residues. CDR3 protein: CSVEGRGDEQFF. CDR3 in DNA: TGCAGCGTTGAAGGGCGAGGGGACGAGCAGTTCTTC.

The chain is built from TRBV7-2 and TRBJ2-3, with D tentatively TRBD1 or TRBD2 (5 bases each). Germline-derived CDR1 and CDR2 are SGHTA and FQGNSA. Trimming took 4 bases from V and 5 from J, leaving 13 bases between them. The CDR3 consists of 14 residues. The DNA of the CDR3 is TGTGCCAGCAGCTGGGACCAGAAGGGAGATACGCAGTATTTT. It encodes CASSWDQKGDTQYF.

There are a few counts of this clonotype. The genes are TRBV7-6 and TRBJ2-1, with TRBD2 identical over 12 bases. Germline CDR1 SGHVS, CDR2 FNYEAQ. J was trimmed by 9 bases and V by 5 bases; bases with no gene match: 8. The CDR3 extends over 15 amino acids. This CDR3 reads CASSSRLAGASEQFF. DNA for the CDR3: TGTGCCAGCAGCAGCCGACTAGCGGGAGCTAGTGAGCAGTTCTTC.

V gene TRBV6-5 combines with J gene TRBJ2-7, with 8 bases identical to TRBD1. V was pared by 7 bases and J by 0 bases, with 8 bases of the junction left unmatched. Germline V lookup: CDR1 MNHEY, CDR2 SVGAGI. The CDR3 consists of 15 residues. The CDR3 DNA sequence: TGTGCCAGCAAACGACAGGGGATGGGCTCCTACGAGCAGTACTTC. Its protein product is CASKRQGMGSYEQYF.

This clonotype was recorded a few times. This chain connects TRBV5-6 to TRBJ2-1, with D perhaps TRBD2 (6 bases). The germline V and J ends were trimmed by 3 bases and 6 bases, with 13 bases remaining between them. CDR3 size: 14 residues. Per germline, CDR1 SGHDT and CDR2 YYEEEE. The CDR3 here is CASSSLRGGNEQFF. The CDR3 region has the DNA TGTGCCAGCAGCTCGTTGAGGGGAGGCAATGAGCAGTTCTTC.

The V and J genes are TRBV20-1 and TRBJ2-7; D remains ambiguous. CDR3 length equals 17 residues. Germline-derived CDR1 and CDR2 are DFQATT and SNEGSKA (reference sequence). Trimming stripped 0 bases from V and 3 bases from J, with 21 bases between. The CDR3 spells CSAREGIVNPLFYEQYF. The CDR3 DNA reads TGCAGTGCTAGAGAGGGTATCGTCAACCCTCTATTCTACGAGCAGTACTTC.

This clonotype was counted only a few times. The rearrangement joins TRBV6-5 to TRBJ2-1; D is undetermined. V lost 2 bases to trimming and J lost 2 bases, with 7 bases between them. The CDR3 runs 14 residues. Germline values: CDR1 MNHEY, CDR2 SVGAGI. CDR3 nucleotide sequence: TGTGCCAGCAGTTACACGCAAACCTACAATGAGCAGTTCTTC. Translation: CASSYTQTYNEQFF.

The genes are TRBV4-1 and TRBJ1-2; D is unresolved. The germline gives CDR1 MGHRA, CDR2 YSYEKL. V was cut by 1 base and J by 8 bases, with 26 bases left in between. CDR3 size: 18 residues. As DNA, the CDR3 is TGCGCCAGCAGCCAAGTGTCTGGGAGGTTCGTCACTGAGGAGGGCTACACCTTC. It is translated as CASSQVSGRFVTEEGYTF.

Only a few counts were recorded for this clonotype. The chain uses TRBV12-3 or TRBV12-4 and TRBJ2-4, with D unresolved. V was shortened by 5 bases and J by 1 base, with 27 bases between the two germline ends. The CDR3 has 20 amino acids. The CDR3 loop is CASSPSIELIDRVAKNIQYF. CDR3 bases: TGTGCCAGCAGTCCCAGTATCGAACTTATAGATAGGGTGGCCAAAAACATTCAGTACTTC.

The rearrangement links TRBV12-3 or TRBV12-4 to TRBJ2-5; weak D call: TRBD2 (6 bases). The J call may be mistaken, given a closer DNA end match to TRBJ2-7. The CDR3 totals 15 residues. CDR3 region: CASSPPGLYTYEQYF. CDR3 nucleotides: TGTGCCAGCAGTCCTCCGGGACTCTATACCTACGAGCAGTACTTC.

The V gene is TRBV2, the J gene TRBJ2-5, with 7 bases fitting TRBD2. J was trimmed by 6 bases and V by 1 base; bases with no gene match: 5. Germline CDR1 reads SNHLY; CDR2 reads FYNNEI. This CDR3 has 14 residues. This chain's CDR3 is CASSEGGSFQTQYF. For the CDR3, the DNA is TGTGCCAGCAGTGAAGGCGGGAGCTTCCAGACCCAGTACTTC.

This clonotype was detected only a few times. A read error may account for a junction end that differs from germline. The chain combines TRBV12-3 or TRBV12-4 with TRBJ2-7; possibly TRBD2 for D (6 bases). This CDR3 comprises 15 residues. CDR3 nucleotide sequence: TGTGCCAGCACCCAAGGGGACTTTGCGACTGACGAGCAGCACTTC. Amino acid sequence: CASTQGDFATDEQHF.

This clonotype showed up just a few times. The chain is built from TRBV6-1 and TRBJ2-5, with 9 bases aligning to TRBD1. Losses at the gene ends were 1 base for V and 5 bases for J; bases not matched to a gene: 8. The V gene's germline CDR1 is MNHNS and CDR2 SASEGT. CDR3 size: 16 residues. The CDR3 region has the DNA TGTGCCAGCAGTGAAGTAGTTCTCGGGACAGGGGAGACCCAGTACTTC. Protein product: CASSEVVLGTGETQYF.

The V call is TRBV4-1, the J call TRBJ2-7; D perhaps matches TRBD2 (6 bases). This CDR3 is 14 amino acids long. Trimming removed 1 base at V and 3 bases at J, with 10 bases between. In germline, CDR1 is MGHRA, CDR2 YSYEKL. In nucleotides, the CDR3 is TGCGCCAGCAGCCAAGGGGACTTAATCTACGAGCAGTACTTC. Translation: CASSQGDLIYEQYF.

This rearrangement joins TRBV5-1 to TRBJ2-2; perhaps TRBD1 as D (5 bases). V gave up 0 bases and J gave up 4 bases, with 10 bases separating them. In germline, CDR1 is SGHRS, CDR2 YFSETQ. The CDR3 loop spans 15 amino acids. CDR3 region: CASSLDRSATGELFF. The CDR3 DNA sequence: TGCGCCAGCAGCTTGGACAGGAGCGCCACCGGGGAGCTGTTTTTT.

V gene TRBV27 combines with J gene TRBJ1-2; D ambiguous. From germline, CDR1 is MNHEY and CDR2 SMNVEV (reference sequence). V shed 6 bases and J shed 3 bases, with 20 bases lying between them. This CDR3 has 16 residues. CDR3: CASSLLRPEAYYGYTF. CDR3 DNA sequence: TGTGCCAGCAGCCTCCTCCGCCCAGAGGCGTACTATGGCTACACCTTC.

This clonotype was picked up a small number of times. The chain couples TRBV10-1 to TRBJ2-1; 9 bases agree with TRBD2. The CDR3 length is 14 residues. Trimming removed 4 bases from V and 8 bases from J; junction bases left unmatched: 6. CDR1 and CDR2 (germline): WNHNN, SYGVQD (reference sequence). CDR3 DNA sequence: TGCGCCAGCAGTGGCGGGAGGGCCCCGGATGAGCAGTTCTTC. As protein: CASSGGRAPDEQFF.